What follows describes a single T cell receptor beta chain. This table comes from immunoSEQ multiplex PCR, and its TCRdb copy is limited to in-frame clones, with some not included. This repertoire shows around 75,000 clones, approximately 84% found once; its top ten account for about an eighth. The sample belongs to a study of blood T cell repertoires in COVID-19. This CDR3 region has 19 residues. The germline V gene has CDR1 LGHNA and CDR2 YSLEER. V shed 0 bases and J shed 8 bases, with 23 bases lying between them. V and J are TRBV4-3 and TRBJ1-6, with D perhaps matching TRBD1 (5 bases). The sample taken for sequencing was peripheral blood. The TCR originated in a man aged 50-59 years with COVID-19, enrolled during active disease. The CDR3 reads CASSQDKIGAGSIDSPLHF. The CDR3 DNA reads TGCGCCAGCAGCCAAGATAAAATTGGAGCAGGGTCGATAGATTCACCCCTCCACTTT.